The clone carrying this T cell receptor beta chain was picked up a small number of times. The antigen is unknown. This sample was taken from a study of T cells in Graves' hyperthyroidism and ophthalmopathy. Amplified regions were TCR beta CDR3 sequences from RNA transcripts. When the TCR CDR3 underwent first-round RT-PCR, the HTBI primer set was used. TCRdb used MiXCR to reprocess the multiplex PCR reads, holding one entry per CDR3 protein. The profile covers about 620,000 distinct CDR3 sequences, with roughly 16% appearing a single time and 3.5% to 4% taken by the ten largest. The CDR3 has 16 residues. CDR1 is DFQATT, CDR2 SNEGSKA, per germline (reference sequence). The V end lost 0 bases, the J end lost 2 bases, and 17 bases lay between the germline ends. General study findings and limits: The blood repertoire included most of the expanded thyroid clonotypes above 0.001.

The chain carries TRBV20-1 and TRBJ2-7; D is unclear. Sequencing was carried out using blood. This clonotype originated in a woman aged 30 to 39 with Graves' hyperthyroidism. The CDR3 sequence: CSARDLYKVITYEQYF. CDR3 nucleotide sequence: TGCAGTGCTAGAGATCTGTATAAGGTTATCACCTACGAGCAGTACTTC.